The subject of this entry is one T cell receptor beta chain. It was during active infection that Seattle patients were enrolled and then longitudinally followed. In the authors' workflow: Reference gene primers were amplified, and this amplification served to estimate nucleated cell counts. Sequencing used immunoSEQ multiplex PCR; TCRdb keeps in-frame clones, though not all of them. D and trimming were read from the DNA, whereas the V and J calls and clone size are those reported in that table. The data show about 95,000 clones, 81% seen once. This entry belongs to a study of blood T cell repertoires in COVID-19. Study-wide context: Italy, Spain and the United States were the sources of the convalescent and acute COVID-19 samples. The analysed material was cDNA or gDNA that came from T cells, B-cell-depleted T cells, or PBMCs.

The CDR3 has 18 amino acids. The sequencing sample was made of peripheral blood. The V call is TRBV21-1, the J call TRBJ2-1; the table calls TRBD2, which could not be checked here. TRBV21-1 is a recognized pseudogene. This sequence originates from an elderly man with COVID-19, enrolled during active disease. The DNA of the CDR3 is TGTGCCAGCAGCAGGTCCGGGACTAGCGGGGCCTGGTCCAATGAGCAGTTCTTC. It specifies CASSRSGTSGAWSNEQFF.